The 2 T cell receptor beta chains reported below all come from one sample, sequenced in a study of blood T cell repertoires in COVID-19. Produced via immunoSEQ multiplex PCR; TCRdb's table is partial and in-frame only. The sample carries about 270,000 clones, less than 90% recorded once. The sequenced material came from peripheral blood. These receptors came from a woman between 70 and 85 years old with COVID-19, enrolled during active disease.

As for this clone: This same CDR3 is encoded by further DNA sequences in the sample. This sequence joins TRBV11-2 and TRBJ2-7; no firm D call. The germline CDR1 and CDR2 sequences are SGHAT and FQNNGV. Between the trimmed V and J ends, which lost 0 bases and 0 bases, there was a span of 9 bases. The CDR3 sequence is 15 residues long. As DNA, the CDR3 is TGTGCCAGCAGCTTAGATCGTGGTAGCTCCTACGAGCAGTACTTC. Translating gives CASSLDRGSSYEQYF.

A single count supports this clone. The gene calls are TRBV7-9 and TRBJ1-1; TRBD1 matches 8 bases. The CDR3 has 15 residues. CDR1 and CDR2 from the germline V gene are SEHNR and FQNEAQ (reference sequence). Trimming removed 3 bases from V and 3 bases from J; junction bases left unmatched: 6. CDR3 in DNA: TGTGCCAGCAGCTTTCGACAGGGGATGGACACTGAAGCTTTCTTT. Its protein is CASSFRQGMDTEAFF. Filled out from reference TRBV7-9 and TRBJ1-1, the complete variable domain reads DTGVSQNPRHKITKRGQNVTFRCDPISEHNRLYWYRQTLGQGPEFLTYFQNEAQLEKSRLLSDRFSAERPKGSFSTLEIQRTEQGDSAMYLCASSFRQGMDTEAFFGQGTRLTVV.